Following are 26 T cell receptor beta chains from one sample sequenced in a study of cytomegalovirus exposure and HLA in healthy donors. Only in-frame clones appear in the TCRdb table, and some are missing; sequencing was by immunoSEQ multiplex PCR. The table lists roughly 280,000 clones, about 86% of them singletons. The sequencing sample was made of PBMCs. The receptors derive from a woman in her late teens or twenties in good health and CMV-seronegative.

The chain joins TRBV27 to TRBJ2-7, with 13 positions matching TRBD2. The CDR3 is 15 residues long. CDR1 and CDR2 (germline): MNHEY, SMNVEV (reference sequence). After removal of 6 bases from V and 5 bases from J, the junction contained 7 bases not matched to a gene. CDR3 amino acids: CASSPGLAGANEQYF. CDR3 sequence (DNA): TGTGCCAGCAGCCCCGGACTAGCGGGAGCCAACGAGCAGTACTTC.

This clone came up once. The chain couples TRBV6-1 to TRBJ2-7; 8 nucleotides match TRBD1. The CDR3 sequence is 14 residues long. V shed 6 bases, J shed 6 bases, and the junction held 10 bases outside the gene matches. Germline CDR1 reads MNHNS; CDR2 reads SASEGT. CDR3 coding DNA: TGTGCCAGCAGGATTACCCTTACAGGGGGCGAGCAGTACTTC. Protein product: CASRITLTGGEQYF.

DNA for the CDR3: TGCGCCAGCAGCCTAGGACTAGCGGGAGGTAGGGATGAGCAGTTCTTC. Protein: CASSLGLAGGRDEQFF. V usage is TRBV5-1 and J usage is TRBJ2-1; 14 bases fit TRBD2. V was clipped by 4 bases and J by 8 bases; unmatched bases: 8. The CDR3 is made up of 16 amino acids. Germline V gives CDR1 SGHRS, CDR2 YFSETQ.

This chain connects TRBV13 to TRBJ2-7; 13 nucleotides align to TRBD2. V trimming: 6 bases; J trimming: 1 base; junction bases outside the gene matches: 9. The CDR3 consists of 17 residues. The germline gives CDR1 PRHDT, CDR2 FYEKMQ (reference sequence). The CDR3 DNA reads as TGTGCCAGCAGGGTCGGACTAGCGGGAGACGGGTCCTACGAGCAGTACTTC. This encodes CASRVGLAGDGSYEQYF.

V usage is TRBV2 and J usage is TRBJ1-3; no clear D. V gave up 6 bases and J gave up 0 bases, with 6 bases separating them. This CDR3 is 13 amino acids long. Germline V gene data show CDR1 as SNHLY and CDR2 as FYNNEI. The CDR3 reads CASRNSSGNTIYF. In DNA, the CDR3 is TGTGCCAGCAGGAACAGCTCTGGAAACACCATATATTTT. Complete variable domain (other parts from reference TRBV2 and TRBJ1-3): EPEVTQTPSHQVTQMGQEVILRCVPISNHLYFYWYRQILGQKVEFLVSFYNNEISEKSEIFDDQFSVERPDGSNFTLKIRSTKLEDSAMYFCASRNSSGNTIYFGEGSWLTVV.

The chain joins TRBV18 to TRBJ1-2; no clear D gene. V lost 3 bases and J 8 bases, leaving 13 bases between the germline ends. Germline assignment: CDR1 KGHSH and CDR2 LQKENI. The CDR3 has 13 amino acids. CDR3 sequence (DNA): TGTGCCAGCTCACCGGCTCAGATCCCGGGCTACACCTTC. It codes for CASSPAQIPGYTF.

This clone was detected only once. The V gene is TRBV6-5, the J gene TRBJ1-5; weak D call: TRBD1 (5 bases). Germline V gene sequence: CDR1 MNHEY, CDR2 SVGAGI. CDR3 length: 14 amino acids. Trimming shortened V by 7 bases and J by 0 bases, and 10 bases separated the two germline ends. The CDR3 region is CASNRDSSNQPQHF. The CDR3 nucleotides read TGTGCCAGCAACCGAGACAGTAGCAATCAGCCCCAGCATTTT.

This clone has more than one count but fewer than ten. The genes are TRBV19 and TRBJ1-6; 7 bases line up with TRBD1. V shed 5 bases, J shed 9 bases, and the junction held 10 bases outside the gene matches. The V gene's germline CDR1 is LNHDA and CDR2 SQIVND (reference sequence). This CDR3 region has 15 residues. Here the CDR3 DNA reads TGTGCCAGTAGTGGTTCACAGGGGTCGCGTTCACCCCTCCACTTT. Amino acid sequence: CASSGSQGSRSPLHF. Supplemented by reference TRBV19 and TRBJ1-6, the full variable domain reads DGGITQSPKYLFRKEGQNVTLSCEQNLNHDAMYWYRQDPGQGLRLIYYSQIVNDFQKGDIAEGYSVSREKKESFPLTVTSAQKNPTAFYLCASSGSQGSRSPLHFGNGTRLTVT.

J is TRBJ2-1 and V is TRBV30; 11 bases match TRBD2. Germline CDR1 reads GTSNPN; CDR2 reads SVGIG (reference sequence). V dropped 5 bases and J dropped 7; count of bases not matched to a gene: 13. The CDR3 spans 16 residues. CDR3 protein: CAWGPVGLAGRNEQFF. DNA of the CDR3: TGTGCCTGGGGTCCTGTAGGACTAGCGGGTCGGAATGAGCAGTTCTTC.

The chain links TRBV9 to TRBJ2-3, with 8 bases aligning to TRBD1. Germline assignment: CDR1 SGDLS and CDR2 YYNGEE. J was trimmed by 3 bases and V by 0 bases; bases with no gene match: 6. This CDR3 is 16 amino acids long. Here the CDR3 DNA reads TGTGCCAGCAGCGTAGGAACAGGGGGTATAACAGATACGCAGTATTTT. Its protein is CASSVGTGGITDTQYF. The complete variable domain, with remaining parts taken from reference TRBV9 and TRBJ2-3, reads DSGVTQTPKHLITATGQRVTLRCSPRSGDLSVYWYQQSLDQGLQFLIQYYNGEERAKGNILERFSAQQFPDLHSELNLSSLELGDSALYFCASSVGTGGITDTQYFGPGTRLTVL.

There are a few counts of this clone. The gene calls are TRBV7-6 and TRBJ1-1; TRBD1 is a possible D gene (5 bases). The CDR3 extends over 13 amino acids. V lost 6 bases, J lost 0 bases, and 8 bases lay in between. Germline V gene sequence: CDR1 SGHVS, CDR2 FNYEAQ. In DNA form, the CDR3 reads TGTGCCAGCAGGGGGGGGATGAACACTGAAGCTTTCTTT. Amino acid sequence: CASRGGMNTEAFF.

This clone was recorded once. This sequence joins TRBV27 and TRBJ1-2, with 7 bases matching TRBD1. The CDR3 extends over 16 amino acids. Germline V gene data show CDR1 as MNHEY and CDR2 as SMNVEV (reference sequence). The trim removed 6 bases at V and 5 bases at J, leaving 15 bases unmatched. CDR3 DNA: TGTGCCAGCAGGAACTCAGGTTATGACAGGGTTTATGGCTACACCTTC. It specifies CASRNSGYDRVYGYTF.

This clone was observed a handful of times. This chain links TRBV19 with TRBJ2-7, with 7 positions matching TRBD1. There are 13 residues in the CDR3. In germline, CDR1 is LNHDA, CDR2 SQIVND (reference sequence). Unmatched junction bases numbered 4, after V lost 5 bases and J lost 3 bases. The CDR3 region is CASSSQGDYEQYF. For the CDR3, the DNA is TGTGCCAGTAGTTCCCAGGGGGACTACGAGCAGTACTTC.

V and J are TRBV6-4 and TRBJ1-2; TRBD1 agrees at 8 bases. The V and J ends lost 4 bases and 2 bases, in that order; junction bases with no gene match: 3. The CDR3 contains 14 residues. Germline V lookup: CDR1 MRHNA, CDR2 SNTAGT. The CDR3: CASSVGQGNYGYTF. CDR3 in DNA: TGTGCCAGCAGTGTCGGACAGGGCAACTATGGCTACACCTTC.

The chain carries TRBV13 and TRBJ1-1, with 9 bases identical to TRBD1. V dropped 4 bases and J dropped 3; count of bases not matched to a gene: 3. This CDR3 is built from 14 residues. Per the germline V gene, CDR1 is PRHDT and CDR2 is FYEKMQ (reference sequence). In nucleotides, the CDR3 is TGTGCCAGCAGCTCGACAGGGGGGGACACTGAAGCTTTCTTT. This gives the protein CASSSTGGDTEAFF.

To note about this clone: The junction shows a germline mismatch at one end, possibly a read error. V is TRBV7-2 and J is TRBJ2-7; TRBD2 might be the D (5 bases). CDR3 length equals 14 residues. Germline lookup yields CDR1 SGHTA and CDR2 FQGNSA. The CDR3 sequence: CASSFLGQRQSLFF. DNA of the CDR3: TGTGCCAGCAGCTTCCTGGGCCAGCGGCAATCCCTCTTCTTC.

This chain uses TRBV6-1 with TRBJ1-5; a weak D match, TRBD1 (6 bases). Germline CDR1 MNHNS, CDR2 SASEGT. The CDR3 has 14 amino acids. V dropped 5 bases and J dropped 6 bases, with 14 bases sitting between them. The DNA of the CDR3 is TGTGCCAGCAGTATCGAGAGGGGGAGTCAGCCCCAGCATTTT. This encodes CASSIERGSQPQHF.

This sequence joins TRBV2 and TRBJ2-3, with 8 bases matching TRBD2. V shed 8 bases and J 4 bases; nucleotides not matched to a gene: 5. The length of the CDR3 is 13 residues. Germline loops: CDR1 SNHLY, CDR2 FYNNEI. DNA of the CDR3: TGTGCCAGCCTCCGGCGGGAGGCAGATACGCAGTATTTT. Its translation is CASLRREADTQYF.

About this clone itself: Germline and junction disagree at one end, which may indicate a read error. The chain recombines TRBV7-7 with TRBJ2-3; D might be TRBD2 (5 bases). Germline CDR1 reads SSHAT; CDR2 reads FNYEAQ (reference sequence). CDR3 length: 14 amino acids. The CDR3 sequence: CASSLGRGTDTQYF. CDR3 in DNA: TGTGCTAGCAGCTTAGGGCGGGGCACAGATACGCAGTATTTT.

This chain uses TRBV2 with TRBJ2-1; TRBD1 is a possible D gene (5 bases). Trimming took 2 bases from V and 9 from J, leaving 11 bases between them. The CDR3 contains 13 residues. Per the germline V gene, CDR1 is SNHLY and CDR2 is FYNNEI. CDR3 nucleotides: TGTGCCAGCAGTGAACAGACAGCAGGTGAGCAGTTCTTC. Protein sequence: CASSEQTAGEQFF.

V is TRBV21-1 and J is TRBJ2-3; TRBD1 is the table's D call, not checked against the DNA. TRBV21-1 is a pseudogene. CDR3 length: 12 amino acids. The CDR3 DNA is TGTGCCAGCAGCACATCCAAAGATACGCAGTATTTT. Translation: CASSTSKDTQYF.

V and J are TRBV27 and TRBJ2-7; 7 nucleotides line up with TRBD1. Losses at the gene ends were 4 bases for V and 1 base for J; bases not matched to a gene: 4. The CDR3 spans 14 residues. Germline V lookup: CDR1 MNHEY, CDR2 SMNVEV (reference sequence). The CDR3 region has the DNA TGTGCCAGCAGTTCCGGGACAGCGTCCTACGAGCAGTACTTC. It codes for CASSSGTASYEQYF.

The rearrangement uses TRBV5-5 and TRBJ2-1, with 13 positions matching TRBD2. The CDR3 length is 19 residues. Losses at the gene ends were 2 bases for V and 0 bases for J; bases not matched to a gene: 8. Germline CDR1 and CDR2: SGHKS and YYEKEE (reference sequence). The CDR3 reads CASSFLPGLAGSSYNEQFF. As DNA, the CDR3 is TGTGCCAGCAGCTTTCTTCCGGGACTAGCGGGGAGCTCCTACAATGAGCAGTTCTTC.

The J gene is TRBJ1-4, the V gene TRBV2, with D uncertain. Trimming pared 3 bases from V and 6 bases from J, leaving 8 bases between. Germline V gene data show CDR1 as SNHLY and CDR2 as FYNNEI. This CDR3 comprises 13 residues. CDR3 DNA: TGTGCCAGCAGTGATCTGGCAGATGAAAAACTGTTTTTT. As protein: CASSDLADEKLFF.

The chain has TRBV4-3 and TRBJ1-2; a weak D match, TRBD1 (5 bases). Germline V CDR1 and CDR2: LGHNA, YSLEER. The V end lost 2 bases, the J end lost 4 bases, and 20 bases lay between the germline ends. This CDR3 is 17 amino acids long. CDR3 DNA sequence: TGCGCCAGCAGCCAAAGGTTCCTAAGGAGCAGGGCCTATGGCTACACCTTC. The encoded protein is CASSQRFLRSRAYGYTF.

The J gene is TRBJ1-4, the V gene TRBV5-4, with TRBD1 matching over 7 bases. The J segment lost 7 bases and the V segment lost 0 bases, leaving 6 bases of the junction unmatched. The germline V gene has CDR1 SGHNT and CDR2 YYREEE (reference sequence). This CDR3 is 15 amino acids long. This CDR3 reads CASSLATGIGEKLFF. The CDR3 nucleotides are TGTGCCAGCAGCTTGGCGACAGGGATCGGTGAAAAACTGTTTTTT.